This T cell receptor beta chain derives from a study of cytomegalovirus exposure and HLA in healthy donors. The study ran its PCR with 60 Vbeta and 13 Jbeta primers. Assay: immunoSEQ multiplex PCR; the TCRdb copy retains only in-frame clones and omits some. In the table there are approximately 110,000 clones, roughly 80% of which are singletons. The CDR3 runs 13 residues. With 3 bases clipped from V and 2 bases from J, the junction kept 0 bases outside the gene matches. The germline V gene has CDR1 SGDLS and CDR2 YYNGEE. The sequenced sample was PBMCs. The rearrangement joins TRBV9 to TRBJ2-5, with 8 bases identical to TRBD1. The clonotype comes from a woman in her thirties or forties in good health and CMV-seronegative. The CDR3 DNA is TGTGCCAGCAGCGGGACAGGGCAAGAGACCCAGTACTTC. Its translation: CASSGTGQETQYF.